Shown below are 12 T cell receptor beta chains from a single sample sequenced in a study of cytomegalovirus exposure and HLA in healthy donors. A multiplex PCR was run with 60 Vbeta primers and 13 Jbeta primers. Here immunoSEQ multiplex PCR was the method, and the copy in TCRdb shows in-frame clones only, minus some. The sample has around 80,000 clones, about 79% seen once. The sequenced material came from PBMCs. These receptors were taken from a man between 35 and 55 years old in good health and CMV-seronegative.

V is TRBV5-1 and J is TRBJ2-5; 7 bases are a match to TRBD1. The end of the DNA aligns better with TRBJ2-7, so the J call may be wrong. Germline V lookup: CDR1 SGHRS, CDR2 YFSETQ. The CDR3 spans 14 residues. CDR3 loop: CASNIQGSSYEQYF. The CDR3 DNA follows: TGCGCCAGCAACATACAGGGGAGCTCCTACGAGCAGTACTTC.

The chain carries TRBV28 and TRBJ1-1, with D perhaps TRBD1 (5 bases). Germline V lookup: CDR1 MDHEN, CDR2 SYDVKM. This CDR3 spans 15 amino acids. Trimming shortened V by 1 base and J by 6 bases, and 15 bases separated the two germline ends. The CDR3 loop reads CASSLYPQGSPEAFF. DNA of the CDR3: TGTGCCAGCAGTTTATACCCCCAGGGAAGCCCTGAAGCTTTCTTT.

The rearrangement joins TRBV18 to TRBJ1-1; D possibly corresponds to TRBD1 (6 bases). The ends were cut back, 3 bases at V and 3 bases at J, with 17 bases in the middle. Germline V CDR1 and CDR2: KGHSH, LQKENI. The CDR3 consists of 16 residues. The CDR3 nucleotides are TGTGCCAGCTCACCTTTACGGGGACACGACCACACTGAAGCTTTCTTT. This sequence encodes CASSPLRGHDHTEAFF.

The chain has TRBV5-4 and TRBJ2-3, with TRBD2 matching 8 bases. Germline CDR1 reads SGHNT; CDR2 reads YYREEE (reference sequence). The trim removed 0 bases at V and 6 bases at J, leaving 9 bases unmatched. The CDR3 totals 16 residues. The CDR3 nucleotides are TGTGCCAGCAGCTTGGCCAGCGGGAGTATTCTGGATACGCAGTATTTT. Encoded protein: CASSLASGSILDTQYF.

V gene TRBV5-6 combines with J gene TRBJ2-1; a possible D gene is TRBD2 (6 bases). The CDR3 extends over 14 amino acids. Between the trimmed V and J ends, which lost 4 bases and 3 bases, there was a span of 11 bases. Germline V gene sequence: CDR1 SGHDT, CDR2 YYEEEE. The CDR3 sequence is CASSPGLNYNEQFF. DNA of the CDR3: TGTGCCAGCAGCCCGGGACTGAACTACAATGAGCAGTTCTTC.

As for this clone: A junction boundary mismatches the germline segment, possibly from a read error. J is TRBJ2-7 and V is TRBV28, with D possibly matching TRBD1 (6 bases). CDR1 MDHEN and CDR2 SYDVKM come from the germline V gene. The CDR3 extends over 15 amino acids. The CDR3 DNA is TGTGCCAGCAGAAAAACCGGGACACCTGTCTACGGGCAGTACTTC. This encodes CASRKTGTPVYGQYF.

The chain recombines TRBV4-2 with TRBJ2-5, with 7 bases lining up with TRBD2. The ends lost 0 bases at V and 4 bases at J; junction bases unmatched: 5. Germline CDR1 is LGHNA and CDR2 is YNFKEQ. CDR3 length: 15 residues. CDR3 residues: CASSQDPGRVETQYF. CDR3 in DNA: TGTGCCAGCAGCCAAGACCCAGGGAGGGTAGAGACCCAGTACTTC.

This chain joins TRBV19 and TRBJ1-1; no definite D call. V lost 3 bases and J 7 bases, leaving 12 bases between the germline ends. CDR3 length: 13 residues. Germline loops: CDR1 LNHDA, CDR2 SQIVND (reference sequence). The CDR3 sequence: CASSMFEGREAFF. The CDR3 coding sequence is TGTGCCAGTAGTATGTTTGAGGGCCGTGAAGCTTTCTTT.

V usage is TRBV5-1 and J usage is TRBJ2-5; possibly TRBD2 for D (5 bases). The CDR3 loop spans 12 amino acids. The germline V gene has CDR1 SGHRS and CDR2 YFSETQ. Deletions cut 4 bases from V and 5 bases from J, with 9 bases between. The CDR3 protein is CASSPSGETQYF. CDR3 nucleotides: TGCGCCAGCAGCCCCTCGGGGGAGACCCAGTACTTC.

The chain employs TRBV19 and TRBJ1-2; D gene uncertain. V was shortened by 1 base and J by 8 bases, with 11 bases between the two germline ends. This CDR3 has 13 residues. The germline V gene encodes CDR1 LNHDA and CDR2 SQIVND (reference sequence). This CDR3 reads CASSIVELGGYTF. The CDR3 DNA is TGTGCCAGTAGTATAGTTGAATTGGGCGGCTACACCTTC.

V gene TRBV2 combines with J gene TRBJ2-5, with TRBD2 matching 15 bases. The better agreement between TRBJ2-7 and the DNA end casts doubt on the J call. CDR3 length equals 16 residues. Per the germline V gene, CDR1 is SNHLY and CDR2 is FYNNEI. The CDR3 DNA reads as TGTGCCAGCAGGCCGGGACTAGCGGGAGGAGTTTACGAGCAGTACTTC. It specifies CASRPGLAGGVYEQYF.

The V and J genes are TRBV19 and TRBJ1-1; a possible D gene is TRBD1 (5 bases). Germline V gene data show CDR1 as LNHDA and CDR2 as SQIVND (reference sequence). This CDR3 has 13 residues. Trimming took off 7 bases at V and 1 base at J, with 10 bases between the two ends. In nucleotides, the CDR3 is TGTGCCAGTATAGACAGTTCGAACACTGAAGCTTTCTTT. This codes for CASIDSSNTEAFF.